Following are 14 T cell receptor beta chains from one sample sequenced in a study of T cell responses to AZD1222 COVID-19 vaccine. The table came from immunoSEQ multiplex PCR; TCRdb's copy has only in-frame clones and leaves some out. The data show 70,000 or so clones, approximately 90% seen once. Sequenced material: peripheral blood, taken on day 0 of AZD1222 vaccination. These receptors originate from an adult in good health.

This sequence joins TRBV11-2 and TRBJ1-3, with unresolved D. The CDR3 loop spans 15 amino acids. The germline V gene has CDR1 SGHAT and CDR2 FQNNGV. Trimming removed 1 base at V and 0 bases at J, with 7 bases between. CDR3 sequence: CASSLGQYSGNTIYF. DNA for the CDR3: TGTGCCAGCAGCTTAGGGCAGTACTCTGGAAACACCATATATTTT.

This clone was picked up one time. This chain uses TRBV28 with TRBJ2-7; 9 bases line up with TRBD1. This CDR3 is 15 amino acids long. Per the germline V gene, CDR1 is MDHEN and CDR2 is SYDVKM. V lost 5 bases to trimming and J lost 5 bases; unmatched junction nucleotides: 10. CDR3 DNA: TGTGCCAGCAGTGTAGACAGGGGGACTGTCGACGAGCAGTACTTC. Translating gives CASSVDRGTVDEQYF.

The chain has TRBV7-8 and TRBJ2-1, with 10 bases fitting TRBD1. V lost 5 bases to trimming and J lost 0 bases; unmatched junction nucleotides: 4. The CDR3 contains 16 residues. From germline, CDR1 is SGHVS and CDR2 FQNEAQ. This CDR3 is CASSERDRGSYNEQFF. The CDR3 DNA reads as TGTGCCAGCAGCGAACGGGACAGGGGCTCCTACAATGAGCAGTTCTTC. Drawing the rest from reference TRBV7-8 and TRBJ2-1, the complete variable domain is GAGVSQSPRYKVAKRGQDVALRCDPISGHVSLFWYQQALGQGPEFLTYFQNEAQLDKSGLPSDRFFAERPEGSVSTLKIQRTQQEDSAVYLCASSERDRGSYNEQFFGPGTRLTVL.

A few counts support this clone. The V gene is TRBV7-3, the J gene TRBJ1-1; 7 nucleotides match TRBD1. The junction had 2 bases not matched to a gene; V was cut back by 3 bases and J by 1 base. CDR1 is SGHTA and CDR2 is FQGTGA in the germline V gene. This CDR3 comprises 14 residues. This CDR3 reads CASSFTGENTEAFF. The CDR3 DNA reads as TGTGCCAGCAGCTTTACAGGGGAGAACACTGAAGCTTTCTTT.

This chain uses TRBV18 with TRBJ1-6, with D hard to call. V gave up 4 bases and J gave up 8 bases, with 12 bases separating them. Looked up from germline, CDR1 is KGHSH and CDR2 is LQKENI. CDR3 size: 14 residues. The CDR3: CASSQAERYSPLHF. CDR3 DNA sequence: TGTGCCAGCTCACAAGCCGAAAGGTATTCACCCCTCCACTTT.

This clone was recorded only once. This chain links TRBV28 with TRBJ2-7; D not resolved. V dropped 7 bases and J dropped 0 bases, with 13 bases sitting between them. The CDR3 runs to 14 residues. Germline V gene lookup returns CDR1 MDHEN and CDR2 SYDVKM. The CDR3 sequence: CASTTYNHSYEQYF. CDR3 bases: TGTGCCAGCACCACATACAATCACTCCTACGAGCAGTACTTC.

The genes are TRBV27 and TRBJ2-7; D is ambiguous. V was pared by 2 bases and J by 2 bases, with 7 bases between. This CDR3 spans 13 amino acids. Germline CDR1 reads MNHEY; CDR2 reads SMNVEV (reference sequence). The CDR3 DNA follows: TGTGCCAGCAGTTTAGGGCAGCCCTACGAGCAGTACTTC. This codes for CASSLGQPYEQYF.

Written as DNA, the CDR3 is TGTGCCAGCAGCTTAACAGGGGGCGCCGGAAACACCATATATTTT. Residues: CASSLTGGAGNTIYF. The chain has TRBV7-9 and TRBJ1-3; 9 bases align to TRBD1. Germline values: CDR1 SEHNR, CDR2 FQNEAQ (reference sequence). The CDR3 runs to 15 residues. V trimming: 2 bases; J trimming: 4 bases; junction bases outside the gene matches: 3.

V and J are TRBV2 and TRBJ2-7; D gene unclear. The CDR3 has 14 amino acids. Germline CDR1 is SNHLY and CDR2 is FYNNEI. Trimming cost V 3 bases and J 1 base, with 10 bases left between them. The CDR3 region has the DNA TGTGCCAGCAGTGAGTTTGTGACGTCCTACGAGCAGTACTTC. Protein product: CASSEFVTSYEQYF.

This clone has a single count. V usage is TRBV4-2 and J usage is TRBJ1-4, with a tentative D call TRBD1 (6 bases). From germline, CDR1 is LGHNA and CDR2 YNFKEQ. The V end lost 2 bases, the J end lost 7 bases, and 20 bases lay between the germline ends. This CDR3 has 17 residues. The CDR3 region is CASSQTVGGRGGEKLFF. CDR3 sequence (DNA): TGTGCCAGCAGCCAAACCGTCGGTGGCAGGGGAGGTGAAAAACTGTTTTTT.

The rearrangement joins TRBV6-2 or TRBV6-3 to TRBJ1-1; D gene uncertain. The CDR3 runs to 12 residues. Deletions cut 4 bases from V and 11 bases from J, with 14 bases between. Per germline, CDR1 MNHEY and CDR2 SVGEGT. CDR3 amino acids: CASSSSGIMAFF. Here the CDR3 DNA reads TGTGCCAGCAGTTCCTCCGGGATTATGGCTTTCTTT.

This clone appeared a single time. V is TRBV5-5 and J is TRBJ2-1, with D possibly TRBD2 on 5 matching bases. The germline V gene encodes CDR1 SGHKS and CDR2 YYEKEE (reference sequence). The CDR3 covers 14 residues. V was shortened by 1 base and J by 6 bases, with 11 bases between the two germline ends. The CDR3 DNA reads TGTGCCAGCAGCTTGTTGGGAGCTTCCAATGAGCAGTTCTTC. It specifies CASSLLGASNEQFF.

This rearrangement joins TRBV29-1 to TRBJ2-7; D remains unclear. The CDR3 is made up of 11 amino acids. The V end lost 3 bases, the J end lost 4 bases, and 7 bases lay between the germline ends. Germline V gene lookup returns CDR1 SQVTM and CDR2 ANQGSEA. The CDR3 reads CSVDFGYEQYF. The CDR3 region has the DNA TGCAGCGTTGACTTTGGATACGAGCAGTACTTC.

DNA of the CDR3: TGTGCCAGCAGCCCCGAGGGGCGGAGCCGCACAGATACGCAGTATTTT. It specifies CASSPEGRSRTDTQYF. The chain is built from TRBV13 and TRBJ2-3; either TRBD1 or TRBD2 may fit D (5 bases each). Trimming shortened V by 5 bases and J by 1 base, and 16 bases separated the two germline ends. The CDR3 sequence is 16 residues long. CDR1 and CDR2 (germline): PRHDT, FYEKMQ (reference sequence).